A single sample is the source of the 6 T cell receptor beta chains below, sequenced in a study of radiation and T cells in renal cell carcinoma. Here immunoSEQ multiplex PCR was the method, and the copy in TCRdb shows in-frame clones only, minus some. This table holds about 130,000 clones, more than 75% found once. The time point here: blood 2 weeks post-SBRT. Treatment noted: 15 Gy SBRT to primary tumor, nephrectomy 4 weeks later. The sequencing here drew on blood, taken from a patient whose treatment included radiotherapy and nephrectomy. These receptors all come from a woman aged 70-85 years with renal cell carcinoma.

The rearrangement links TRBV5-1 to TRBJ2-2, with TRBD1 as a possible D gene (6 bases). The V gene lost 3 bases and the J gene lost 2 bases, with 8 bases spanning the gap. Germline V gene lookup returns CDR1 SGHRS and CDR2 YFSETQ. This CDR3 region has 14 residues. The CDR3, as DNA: TGCGCCAGCAGCTCGGGACACAACACCGGGGAGCTGTTTTTT. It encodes CASSSGHNTGELFF. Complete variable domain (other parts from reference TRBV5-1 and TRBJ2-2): KAGVTQTPRYLIKTRGQQVTLSCSPISGHRSVSWYQQTPGQGLQFLFEYFSETQRNKGNFPGRFSGRQFSNSRSEMNVSTLELGDSALYLCASSSGHNTGELFFGEGSRLTVL.

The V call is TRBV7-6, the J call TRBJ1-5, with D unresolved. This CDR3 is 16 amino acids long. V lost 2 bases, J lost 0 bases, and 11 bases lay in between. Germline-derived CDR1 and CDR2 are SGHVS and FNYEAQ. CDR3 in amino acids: CASSLSPTPSNQPQHF. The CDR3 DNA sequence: TGTGCCAGCAGCTTATCCCCGACACCTAGCAATCAGCCCCAGCATTTT. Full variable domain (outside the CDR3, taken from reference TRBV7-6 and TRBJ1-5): GAGVSQSPRYKVTKRGQDVALRCDPISGHVSLYWYRQALGQGPEFLTYFNYEAQQDKSGLPNDRFSAERPEGSISTLTIQRTEQRDSAMYRCASSLSPTPSNQPQHFGDGTRLSIL.

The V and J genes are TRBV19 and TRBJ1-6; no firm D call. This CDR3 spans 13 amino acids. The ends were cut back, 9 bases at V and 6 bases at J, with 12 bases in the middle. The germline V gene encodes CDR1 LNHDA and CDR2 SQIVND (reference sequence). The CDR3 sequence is CASQGVGNSPLHF. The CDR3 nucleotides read TGTGCCAGCCAAGGCGTGGGTAATTCACCCCTCCACTTT. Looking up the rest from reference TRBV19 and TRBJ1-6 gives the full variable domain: DGGITQSPKYLFRKEGQNVTLSCEQNLNHDAMYWYRQDPGQGLRLIYYSQIVNDFQKGDIAEGYSVSREKKESFPLTVTSAQKNPTAFYLCASQGVGNSPLHFGNGTRLTVT.

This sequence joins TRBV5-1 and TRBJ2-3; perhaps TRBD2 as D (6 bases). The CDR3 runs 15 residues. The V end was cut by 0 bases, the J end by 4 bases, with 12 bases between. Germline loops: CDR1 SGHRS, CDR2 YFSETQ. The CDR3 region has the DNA TGCGCCAGCAGCTTGGGTGACGGGGGAGCAGATACGCAGTATTTT. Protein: CASSLGDGGADTQYF.

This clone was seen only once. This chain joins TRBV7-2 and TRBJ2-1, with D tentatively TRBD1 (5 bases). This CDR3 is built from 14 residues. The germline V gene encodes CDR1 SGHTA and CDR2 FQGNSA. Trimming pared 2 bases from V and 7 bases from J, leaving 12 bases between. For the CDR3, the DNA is TGTGCCAGCAGCTTACAGGGCACAATAAATGAGCAGTTCTTC. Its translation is CASSLQGTINEQFF.

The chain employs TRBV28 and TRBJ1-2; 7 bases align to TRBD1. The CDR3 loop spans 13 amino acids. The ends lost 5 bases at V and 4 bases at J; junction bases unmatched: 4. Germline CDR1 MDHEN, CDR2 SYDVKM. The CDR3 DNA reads TGTGCCAGCAGTCTCGGACAGGCCTATGGCTACACCTTC. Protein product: CASSLGQAYGYTF.